This T cell receptor (beta chain) emerged from a study of blood T cells in healthy people across ages. Notes on the study in general: Shifts in expanded clonotypes may have been confounded by donor CMV status, which was unknown.

With regard to this clonotype: Antigen: not known.

V lost 6 bases and J 5 bases, leaving 17 bases between the germline ends. The germline V gene encodes CDR1 WSHSY and CDR2 SAAADI. The CDR3 runs 14 residues. Together with a sample-barcoded 5' primer, a J-beta primer mix was included in a second PCR lasting roughly 7 to 11 cycles. TCRdb analysed the 5' RACE reads with MiXCR anew, one entry per CDR3 protein. The table lists over 1,200,000 distinct CDR3 sequences, 59% of them singletons, with 6.5% to 8% in the top ten. Every participating donor contributed approximately 10 milliliters of peripheral blood through a draw. The J gene is TRBJ2-7, the V gene TRBV10-2, with D perhaps matching TRBD1 or TRBD2 (5 bases each). The receptor was derived from a man aged 18-30 years in good health. Sequencing was carried out using blood. CDR3 DNA sequence: TGCGCCAGCAGAGGGACGTCTGTGGTACACGAGCAGTACTTC. This encodes CASRGTSVVHEQYF.